Below, 11 T cell receptor beta chains from the same sample are listed, as sequenced in a study of shared clonotypes between healthy human individuals. Profiling relied on immunoSEQ multiplex PCR, and the TCRdb table lists in-frame clones only, not all of them. This table has 2 million to 2.5 million clones, more than 80% appearing once. Sequencing input: naive CD4+ T cells from PBMCs. Subset reported: CD45RA+ positively selected. The receptors shown here come from a man aged 18 to 30 in good health. Some clones in this sample may be carry-over from other donors' samples.

CDR3 in amino acids: CASSQRSEQYF. The DNA for the CDR3 is TGCGCCAGCAGCCAAAGGAGCGAGCAGTACTTC. V is TRBV5-1 and J is TRBJ2-7; D gene ambiguous. With 4 bases removed from V and 6 bases from J, the gap between germline ends came to 8 bases. Germline CDR1 and CDR2: SGHRS and YFSETQ. The CDR3 is 11 residues long.

This clone was picked up a small number of times. Other DNA sequences within the sample encode an identical CDR3. CDR3 sequence: CASMGGGSNQPQHF. The CDR3 DNA sequence: TGTGCCAGCATGGGGGGCGGTAGCAATCAGCCCCAGCATTTT. The chain uses TRBV28 and TRBJ1-5, with D maybe TRBD1 (6 bases). CDR1 is MDHEN and CDR2 is SYDVKM in the germline V gene. V lost 7 bases, J lost 0 bases, and 10 bases lay in between. CDR3 length: 14 amino acids.

This clone was counted a single time. CDR3 DNA sequence: TGTGCCAGCAGTGAATTTAGCGGAAACATTCAGTACTTC. Residues: CASSEFSGNIQYF. The chain uses TRBV2 and TRBJ2-4; a possible D gene is TRBD2 (6 bases). CDR3 length: 13 residues. Trimming left V 2 bases short and J 6 bases short, with 8 bases between. Germline values: CDR1 SNHLY, CDR2 FYNNEI.

The rearrangement links TRBV19 to TRBJ2-5, with a tentative D call TRBD1 (6 bases). V lost 8 bases, J lost 5 bases, and 18 bases lay in between. The CDR3 has 14 amino acids. Germline V lookup: CDR1 LNHDA, CDR2 SQIVND (reference sequence). CDR3 sequence (DNA): TGTGCCAGTCGTAGTGGCAGGGGCGGGGAGACCCAGTACTTC. Residues: CASRSGRGGETQYF.

V gene TRBV4-2 combines with J gene TRBJ2-3; no definite D call. The CDR3 totals 17 residues. CDR1 and CDR2 (germline): LGHNA, YNFKEQ. V was shortened by 0 bases and J by 0 bases, with 13 bases between the two germline ends. Here the CDR3 DNA reads TGTGCCAGCAGCCAAGATTCCTTCACCCCTAGCACAGATACGCAGTATTTT. Translation gives CASSQDSFTPSTDTQYF.

For the CDR3, the DNA is TGTGCCTGGAGTGTTTCCCGGTCAGGGGGTGGGTATGGCTACACCTTC. It is translated as CAWSVSRSGGGYGYTF. V and J are TRBV30 and TRBJ1-2, with TRBD1 identical over 7 bases. Germline CDR1 GTSNPN, CDR2 SVGIG (reference sequence). V gave up 0 bases and J gave up 5 bases; unmatched junction bases: 12. There are 16 residues in the CDR3.

The rearrangement uses TRBV5-1 and TRBJ2-2, with a tentative D call TRBD2 (5 bases). Trimming left V 4 bases short and J 6 bases short, with 10 bases between. Germline V gene lookup returns CDR1 SGHRS and CDR2 YFSETQ. This CDR3 is 13 amino acids long. This CDR3 reads CASSVPSPGELFF. CDR3 sequence (DNA): TGCGCCAGCAGCGTTCCTAGCCCCGGGGAGCTGTTTTTT.

The chain uses TRBV7-6 and TRBJ1-2; D is unclear. CDR1 and CDR2 from the germline V gene are SGHVS and FNYEAQ. The length of the CDR3 is 15 residues. The V end lost 5 bases, the J end lost 8 bases, and 21 bases lay between the germline ends. This chain's CDR3 is CASSETPNLSTGYTF. CDR3 sequence (DNA): TGTGCCAGCAGCGAAACCCCGAACCTCTCCACGGGCTACACCTTC.

The gene calls are TRBV28 and TRBJ1-2; D is perhaps TRBD1 (6 bases). V shed 8 bases and J shed 4 bases, with 17 bases lying between them. The CDR3 loop spans 14 amino acids. The germline CDR1 and CDR2 sequences are MDHEN and SYDVKM. DNA for the CDR3: TGTGCCAGCCGTGGGGGGCAGTCTAGCTATGGCTACACCTTC. Its protein product is CASRGGQSSYGYTF.

The V gene is TRBV5-4, the J gene TRBJ1-1; a weak D match, TRBD1 (6 bases). The V and J ends lost 3 bases and 1 base respectively, with 13 bases between them. The CDR3 is made up of 15 amino acids. CDR1 and CDR2 from the germline V gene are SGHNT and YYREEE (reference sequence). The CDR3 loop is CASSWGKQGNTEAFF. The CDR3 DNA is TGTGCCAGCAGCTGGGGTAAACAGGGGAACACTGAAGCTTTCTTT.

The V gene is TRBV28, the J gene TRBJ1-1; possibly TRBD1 for D (5 bases). Trimming shortened V by 1 base and J by 6 bases, and 24 bases separated the two germline ends. CDR3 length: 18 residues. CDR1 is MDHEN, CDR2 SYDVKM, per germline. The CDR3 DNA reads TGTGCCAGCAGTTTATTAGGGGCTGCACCGACGGGGTTACCTGAAGCTTTCTTT. Amino acids: CASSLLGAAPTGLPEAFF.